Listed here are 23 T cell receptor beta chains from one sample, sequenced in a study of blood T cell repertoires in COVID-19. Libraries were prepared by immunoSEQ multiplex PCR; TCRdb keeps only in-frame clonotypes and omits some of them. In the table there are around 76,000 clones, about three quarters of which are singletons. What was sequenced was peripheral blood. All receptors derive from a woman over 75 with active or convalescent COVID-19.

The J gene is TRBJ1-2, the V gene TRBV5-1; perhaps TRBD1 as D (5 bases). The germline CDR1 and CDR2 sequences are SGHRS and YFSETQ. V dropped 2 bases and J dropped 2 bases, with 7 bases sitting between them. The CDR3 is 13 amino acids. DNA for the CDR3: TGCGCCAGCAGCTTTAACAGGAACTATGGCTACACCTTC. Its translation: CASSFNRNYGYTF.

The chain uses TRBV7-2 and TRBJ2-7; tentatively, D is TRBD2 (5 bases). V gave up 2 bases and J gave up 6 bases, with 23 bases separating them. The germline V gene has CDR1 SGHTA and CDR2 FQGNSA. The CDR3 is 17 residues long. CDR3 region: CASSLFGRGDLSIEQYF. For the CDR3, the DNA is TGTGCCAGCAGCTTATTCGGTCGGGGAGACCTTTCGATCGAGCAGTACTTC.

This rearrangement joins TRBV28 to TRBJ1-2; 8 positions agree with TRBD1. The trim removed 4 bases at V and 8 bases at J, leaving 3 bases unmatched. The CDR3 has 12 residues. The V gene's germline CDR1 is MDHEN and CDR2 SYDVKM. The CDR3 nucleotides are TGTGCCAGCAGTTCGGACAGGGTGGGCTACACCTTC. Amino acids: CASSSDRVGYTF.

This clone was seen a few times. V and J are TRBV7-2 and TRBJ1-2; D is possibly TRBD1 (5 bases). Looked up from germline, CDR1 is SGHTA and CDR2 is FQGNSA. The V gene lost 3 bases and the J gene lost 2 bases, with 16 bases spanning the gap. The CDR3 totals 16 residues. CDR3 residues: CASSLSPGGVNYGYTF. The CDR3 coding sequence is TGTGCCAGCAGCTTGTCCCCCGGAGGGGTAAACTATGGCTACACCTTC.

The chain has TRBV10-3 and TRBJ2-3; 8 bases align to TRBD2. Looked up from germline, CDR1 is ENHRY and CDR2 is SYGVKD. Losses at the gene ends were 4 bases for V and 2 bases for J; bases not matched to a gene: 8. The CDR3 contains 16 residues. CDR3 in DNA: TGTGCCATCAGTGGGAGACAGCGGGGGTCCACAGATACGCAGTATTTT. It is translated as CAISGRQRGSTDTQYF.

This clone has just a few counts. V is TRBV6-5 and J is TRBJ2-5; TRBD1 matches 8 bases. Trimming removed 6 bases from V and 1 base from J; junction bases left unmatched: 1. The CDR3 is 13 amino acids. Germline CDR1 is MNHEY and CDR2 is SVGAGI. The CDR3 loop reads CASRDRAQETQYF. The CDR3 DNA is TGTGCCAGCAGGGACAGGGCCCAAGAGACCCAGTACTTC.

The chain couples TRBV6-5 to TRBJ2-4; 10 nucleotides line up with TRBD1. Per the germline V gene, CDR1 is MNHEY and CDR2 is SVGAGI. This CDR3 region has 15 residues. The trim removed 6 bases at V and 8 bases at J, leaving 10 bases unmatched. CDR3 coding DNA: TGTGCCAGCAGCCCACTCGACAGGGGGCTACACATTCAGTACTTC. Encoded protein: CASSPLDRGLHIQYF.

The chain has TRBV30 and TRBJ1-1; D possibly corresponds to TRBD1 (5 bases). The CDR3 loop spans 13 amino acids. CDR1 and CDR2 from the germline V gene are GTSNPN and SVGIG (reference sequence). Between the trimmed V and J ends, which lost 7 bases and 4 bases, there was a span of 16 bases. The CDR3 sequence: CASTAGVGTEAFF. CDR3 DNA sequence: TGTGCCTCGACAGCCGGAGTGGGCACTGAAGCTTTCTTT.

There are many counts of this clone. The rearrangement joins TRBV6-2 or TRBV6-3 to TRBJ1-6; 7 positions agree with TRBD1. Germline V gene sequence: CDR1 MNHEY, CDR2 SVGEGT. This CDR3 has 15 amino acids. Trimming removed 0 bases from V and 8 bases from J; junction bases left unmatched: 4. DNA of the CDR3: TGTGCCAGCAGTTACTCCGGGACAGCCTATTCACCCCTCCACTTT. Its translation is CASSYSGTAYSPLHF.

This clone is labeled medium-sized. This chain joins TRBV2 and TRBJ2-5, with D unresolved. This CDR3 region has 11 residues. V was cut by 2 bases and J by 5 bases, with 3 bases left in between. Germline CDR1 SNHLY, CDR2 FYNNEI. CDR3 amino acids: CASSEPETQYF. The CDR3 coding sequence is TGTGCCAGCAGTGAACCGGAGACCCAGTACTTC.

This chain uses TRBV7-2 with TRBJ2-4, with 7 positions matching TRBD2. CDR3 size: 17 residues. Germline values: CDR1 SGHTA, CDR2 FQGNSA. Trimming at V came to 7 bases and at J to 0 bases, leaving 12 bases not matched to a gene. The CDR3 coding sequence is TGTGCCAGCAACCCCTCTGGGGGGGGTGAAGCCAAAAACATTCAGTACTTC. This encodes CASNPSGGGEAKNIQYF.

J is TRBJ1-2 and V is TRBV7-2; 8 bases are a match to TRBD1. From germline, CDR1 is SGHTA and CDR2 FQGNSA. The length of the CDR3 is 14 residues. J lost 4 bases, V lost 3 bases, and 4 bases had no gene match. The chain's CDR3 is CASSFGQGFYGYTF. The CDR3 DNA is TGTGCCAGCAGCTTTGGACAGGGATTCTATGGCTACACCTTC.

The sample holds a few counts of this clone. V and J are TRBV7-2 and TRBJ1-2; 7 nucleotides match TRBD1. With 5 bases clipped from V and 8 bases from J, the junction kept 8 bases outside the gene matches. Germline V gene sequence: CDR1 SGHTA, CDR2 FQGNSA. The CDR3 is made up of 13 amino acids. The DNA of the CDR3 is TGTGCCAGCAGCACAACGACAGGGCAGGGCTACACCTTC. This gives the protein CASSTTTGQGYTF. Variable domain in full (rest from reference TRBV7-2 and TRBJ1-2): GAGVSQSPSNKVTEKGKDVELRCDPISGHTALYWYRQSLGQGLEFLIYFQGNSAPDKSGLPSDRFSAERTGGSVSTLTIQRTQQEDSAVYLCASSTTTGQGYTFGSGTRLTVV.

The V and J genes are TRBV19 and TRBJ1-6; unclear D gene. From germline, CDR1 is LNHDA and CDR2 SQIVND (reference sequence). There are 12 residues in the CDR3. V dropped 5 bases and J dropped 9 bases, with 8 bases sitting between them. The CDR3 region is CASSLPSSPLHF. The CDR3 nucleotides are TGTGCCAGTAGTCTCCCGTCTTCACCCCTCCACTTT. The full variable domain, its missing parts supplied by reference TRBV19 and TRBJ1-6, is DGGITQSPKYLFRKEGQNVTLSCEQNLNHDAMYWYRQDPGQGLRLIYYSQIVNDFQKGDIAEGYSVSREKKESFPLTVTSAQKNPTAFYLCASSLPSSPLHFGNGTRLTVT.

The J gene is TRBJ2-3, the V gene TRBV11-3; a possible D gene is TRBD2 (7 bases). The CDR3 runs to 17 residues. Trimming cost V 3 bases and J 5 bases, with 21 bases left between them. Germline values: CDR1 SGHNT, CDR2 YENEEA. CDR3 bases: TGTGCCAGCAGCTTCCCTTCGGGGGGCCCATCTCTAGATACGCAGTATTTT. It yields the protein CASSFPSGGPSLDTQYF.

The CDR3 bases are TGTGCTAGTGGGACTAGCGGGATCCGCACAGATACGCAGTATTTT. It yields the protein CASGTSGIRTDTQYF. This sequence joins TRBV12-5 and TRBJ2-3; 11 bases line up with TRBD2. The V segment lost 6 bases and the J segment 1 base; nucleotides outside the gene matches: 3. CDR3 length: 15 residues. CDR1 is LGHNT, CDR2 FRNRAP, per germline.

In its sample, this clone is medium-sized (0.01 to 0.1%). The chain combines TRBV12-5 with TRBJ2-1, with D tentatively TRBD2 (5 bases). The CDR3 extends over 14 amino acids. V lost 10 bases, J lost 3 bases, and 16 bases lay in between. Per the germline V gene, CDR1 is LGHNT and CDR2 is FRNRAP. The CDR3 loop reads CATSPAGRYNEQFF. CDR3 bases: TGTGCTACCTCACCTGCGGGCCGCTACAATGAGCAGTTCTTC.

Many counts were recorded for this clone. This chain links TRBV15 with TRBJ2-1; D is ambiguous. The V gene lost 5 bases and the J gene lost 9 bases, with 17 bases spanning the gap. CDR3 size: 14 residues. Germline CDR1 LNHNV, CDR2 YYDKDF (reference sequence). CDR3 bases: TGTGCCACCAGCTCCGGTCCTTCGGTCGGTGAGCAGTTCTTC. The encoded protein is CATSSGPSVGEQFF.

The CDR3 nucleotides read TGTGCCAGCAGCTTCCGGGACAGGGAAGCAGATACGCAGTATTTT. This gives the protein CASSFRDREADTQYF. The genes are TRBV11-2 and TRBJ2-3, with 9 nucleotides matching TRBD1. V lost 3 bases, J lost 4 bases, and 5 bases stayed unmatched. The germline CDR1 and CDR2 sequences are SGHAT and FQNNGV. The CDR3 extends over 15 amino acids.

This chain uses TRBV30 with TRBJ2-7, with D possibly TRBD1 on 5 matching bases. The CDR3 contains 12 residues. Germline V gives CDR1 GTSNPN, CDR2 SVGIG (reference sequence). V lost 3 bases to trimming and J lost 2 bases, with 8 bases between them. The CDR3 spells CAWSTGPYEQYF. The DNA for the CDR3 is TGTGCCTGGAGCACAGGTCCCTACGAGCAGTACTTC.

The V call is TRBV11-1, the J call TRBJ1-1, with a weak D call TRBD1 (5 bases). The V gene lost 5 bases and the J gene lost 1 base, with 11 bases spanning the gap. Germline loops: CDR1 SGHAT, CDR2 FQDESV (reference sequence). The CDR3 extends over 14 amino acids. The CDR3 DNA reads TGTGCCAGCAGCGACCTGACAGCGAACACTGAAGCTTTCTTT. This encodes CASSDLTANTEAFF.

Only a few counts were recorded for this clone. The chain combines TRBV4-3 with TRBJ2-7, with 8 positions matching TRBD1. J lost 8 bases, V lost 2 bases, and 11 bases had no gene match. This CDR3 spans 15 amino acids. The germline V gene has CDR1 LGHNA and CDR2 YSLEER. The CDR3 DNA follows: TGCGCCAGCAGCCAATCGCACAGGGGGGTTCATAAGCAGTACTTC. Protein: CASSQSHRGVHKQYF.

This clone came up a few times. The J gene is TRBJ1-5, the V gene TRBV19; 8 bases agree with TRBD1. The CDR3 sequence is 15 residues long. Germline loops: CDR1 LNHDA, CDR2 SQIVND (reference sequence). V lost 1 base and J lost 8; bases outside the gene matches: 7. CDR3 DNA: TGTGCCAGTAGTATAGGGGCAGGGGACAGGAAGCCCCAGCATTTT. Translation gives CASSIGAGDRKPQHF. The full variable domain, in which reference TRBV19 and TRBJ1-5 provide the parts outside the CDR3, is DGGITQSPKYLFRKEGQNVTLSCEQNLNHDAMYWYRQDPGQGLRLIYYSQIVNDFQKGDIAEGYSVSREKKESFPLTVTSAQKNPTAFYLCASSIGAGDRKPQHFGDGTRLSIL.